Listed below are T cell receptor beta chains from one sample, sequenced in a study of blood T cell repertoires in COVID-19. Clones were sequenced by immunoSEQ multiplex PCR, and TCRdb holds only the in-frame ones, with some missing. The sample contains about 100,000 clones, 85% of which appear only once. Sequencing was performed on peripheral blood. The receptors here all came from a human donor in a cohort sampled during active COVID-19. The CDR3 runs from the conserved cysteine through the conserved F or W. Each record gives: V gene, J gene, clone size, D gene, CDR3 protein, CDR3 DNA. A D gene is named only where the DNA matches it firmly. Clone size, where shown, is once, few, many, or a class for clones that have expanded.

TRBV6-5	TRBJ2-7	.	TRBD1	CASGDRGRTSYEQYF	TGTGCCAGCGGGGACAGGGGGCGAACCTCCTACGAGCAGTACTTC
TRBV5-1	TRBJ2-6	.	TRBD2	CASSFHRTGRGVAGRGANVLTF	TGCGCCAGCAGCTTCCACCGGACCGGACGAGGGGTAGCGGGTAGAGGGGCCAACGTCCTGACTTTC
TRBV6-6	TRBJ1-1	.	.	CASSYSWGDTEAFF	TGTGCCAGCAGTTACTCGTGGGGGGACACTGAAGCTTTCTTT
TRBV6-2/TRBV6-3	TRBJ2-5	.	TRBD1	CASSLQGSETQYF	TGTGCCAGCAGTTTACAGGGGTCGGAGACCCAGTACTTC
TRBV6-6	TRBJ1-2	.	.	CASSYAGDTNYGYTF	TGTGCCAGCAGTTACGCAGGGGACACCAACTATGGCTACACCTTC
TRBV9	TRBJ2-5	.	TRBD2	CASSAGLATGETQYF	TGTGCCAGCAGCGCCGGACTAGCGACAGGAGAGACCCAGTACTTC
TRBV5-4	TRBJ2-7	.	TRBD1	CASSLDRGVYEQYF	TGTGCCAGCAGCTTGGACAGGGGAGTCTACGAGCAGTACTTC
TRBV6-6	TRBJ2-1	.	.	CASRYRATNYNEQFF	TGTGCCAGCAGGTATAGGGCGACTAACTACAATGAGCAGTTCTTC
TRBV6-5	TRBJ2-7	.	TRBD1	CASTSGQAPYEQYF	TGTGCCAGCACTTCTGGACAGGCGCCCTACGAGCAGTACTTC
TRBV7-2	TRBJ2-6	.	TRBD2	CASSLAAGVGANVLTF	TGTGCCAGCAGCTTAGCAGCGGGAGTGGGGGCCAACGTCCTGACTTTC
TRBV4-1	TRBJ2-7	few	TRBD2	CASSQDIRTSGTYEQYF	TGCGCCAGCAGCCAAGATATCCGGACTAGCGGAACCTACGAGCAGTACTTC
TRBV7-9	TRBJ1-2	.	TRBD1	CASSAGTVNYGYTF	TGTGCCAGCAGCGCAGGGACAGTTAACTATGGCTACACCTTC
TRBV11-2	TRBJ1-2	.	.	CASSLGSRYYGYTF	TGTGCCAGCAGCTTGGGGAGCAGATACTATGGCTACACCTTC
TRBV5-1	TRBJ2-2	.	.	CASSVSGANTGELFF	TGCGCCAGCAGCGTGTCGGGTGCGAACACCGGGGAGCTGTTTTTT
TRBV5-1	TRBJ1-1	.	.	CASSLDTLNTEAFF	TGCGCCAGCAGCTTGGACACCTTGAACACTGAAGCTTTCTTT
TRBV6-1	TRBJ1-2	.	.	CASSDGRGQGGYTF	TGTGCCAGCAGTGATGGCAGGGGCCAGGGTGGCTACACCTTC
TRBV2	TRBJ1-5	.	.	CASSELLSNQPQHF	TGTGCCAGCAGTGAACTCCTTAGCAATCAGCCCCAGCATTTT
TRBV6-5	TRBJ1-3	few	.	CASSRDFSGNTIYF	TGTGCCAGCAGCCGGGACTTCTCTGGAAACACCATATATTTT
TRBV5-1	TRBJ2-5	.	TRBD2	CASSASSGQETQYF	TGCGCCAGCAGCGCCTCTAGCGGGCAAGAGACCCAGTACTTC
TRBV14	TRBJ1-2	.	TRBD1	CASSLGQGRGRYGYTF	TGTGCCAGCAGCCTGGGACAGGGACGTGGGCGGTATGGCTACACCTTC
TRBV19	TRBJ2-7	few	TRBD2	CASQGREAREQYF	TGTGCCAGCCAGGGACGGGAGGCACGCGAGCAGTACTTC
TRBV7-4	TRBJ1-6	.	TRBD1	CASSHAPGQVCSPLHF	TGTGCCAGCAGCCATGCACCGGGACAGGTATGTTCACCCCTCCACTTT
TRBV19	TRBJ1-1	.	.	CASSIDIGEGLPAFF	TGTGCCAGTAGTATAGATATTGGGGAGGGACTTCCAGCTTTCTTT
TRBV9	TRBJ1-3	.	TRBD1	CASSVALEDRVLNSGNTIYF	TGTGCCAGCAGCGTAGCCCTCGAAGACAGGGTCCTTAACTCTGGAAACACCATATATTTT
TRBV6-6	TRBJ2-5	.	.	CASRAGYVETQYF	TGTGCCAGCAGGGCAGGGTACGTTGAGACCCAGTACTTC
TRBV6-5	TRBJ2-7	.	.	CASARYSYEQYF	TGTGCCAGCGCGAGATACTCCTACGAGCAGTACTTC
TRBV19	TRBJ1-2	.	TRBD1	CASSAPGQRYGYTF	TGTGCCAGTAGTGCACCGGGACAGCGCTATGGCTACACCTTC
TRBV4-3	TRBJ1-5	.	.	CASSQETWANQPQHF	TGCGCCAGCAGCCAAGAAACCTGGGCCAATCAGCCCCAGCATTTT
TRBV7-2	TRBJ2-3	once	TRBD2	CASSSNRLAGTDTQYF	TGTGCCAGCAGCTCAAATCGACTAGCGGGGACAGATACGCAGTATTTT
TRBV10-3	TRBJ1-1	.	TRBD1	CAISETQGSTEAFF	TGTGCCATCAGTGAGACACAGGGGTCGACTGAAGCTTTCTTT
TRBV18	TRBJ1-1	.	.	CASSPPIGRWEAFF	TGTGCCAGCTCACCACCTATAGGGAGGTGGGAAGCTTTCTTT
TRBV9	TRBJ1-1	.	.	CASSLVGRGEAFF	TGTGCCAGCAGCCTGGTAGGCCGAGGTGAAGCTTTCTTT
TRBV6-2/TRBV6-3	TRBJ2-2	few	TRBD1	CASSYSTGSFNGELFF	TGTGCCAGCAGTTACTCGACAGGGTCATTTAACGGGGAGCTGTTTTTT
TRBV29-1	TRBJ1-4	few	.	CSVTGGGEKLFF	TGCAGCGTTACAGGTGGGGGGGAAAAACTGTTTTTT
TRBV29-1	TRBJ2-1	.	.	CSVVPSAYEQFF	TGCAGCGTTGTTCCTAGCGCCTATGAGCAGTTCTTC
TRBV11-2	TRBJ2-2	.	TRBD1	CASSSRTGKAGELFF	TGTGCCAGCAGCTCTCGGACAGGGAAGGCCGGGGAGCTGTTTTTT
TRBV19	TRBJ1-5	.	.	CARTRSSEVGQPQHF	TGTGCCAGAACTCGGTCTAGCGAGGTTGGGCAGCCCCAGCATTTT
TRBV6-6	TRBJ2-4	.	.	CASSHSVALSVPAKNIQYF	TGTGCCAGCAGCCACTCGGTCGCCCTAAGTGTGCCGGCCAAAAACATTCAGTACTTC
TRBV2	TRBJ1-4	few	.	CAGGIGEKLFF	TGTGCCGGAGGAATCGGCGAAAAACTGTTTTTT
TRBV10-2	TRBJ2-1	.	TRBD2	CASSESGGFNYNEQFF	TGCGCCAGCAGTGAGTCGGGAGGGTTCAACTACAATGAGCAGTTCTTC
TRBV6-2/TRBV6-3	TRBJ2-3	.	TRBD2	CASSSWTSGGPGDTQYF	TGTGCCAGCAGTTCCTGGACTAGCGGGGGCCCCGGGGATACGCAGTATTTT
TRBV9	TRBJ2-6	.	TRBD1	CASSVRGQLVGGANVLTF	TGTGCCAGCAGCGTCCGGGGACAGCTGGTAGGTGGGGCCAACGTCCTGACTTTC
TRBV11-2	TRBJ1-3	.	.	CASRSVLSGNTIYF	TGTGCCAGCAGGTCGGTCCTCTCTGGAAACACCATATATTTT
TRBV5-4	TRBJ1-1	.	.	CASRYSLGDTEAFF	TGTGCCAGCAGATATAGTTTGGGAGACACTGAAGCTTTCTTT
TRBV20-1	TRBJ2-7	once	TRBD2	CSASSGLVLEQYF	TGCAGTGCTAGTTCGGGACTAGTCCTCGAGCAGTACTTC
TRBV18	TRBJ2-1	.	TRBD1	CASSSLGQGESEQFF	TGTGCCAGCTCATCACTGGGACAGGGAGAGAGTGAGCAGTTCTTC